This T cell receptor (beta chain) was documented in a study of blood T cell repertoires in COVID-19. Study-level background: Donors in the United States, Italy and Spain gave samples during acute or convalescent COVID-19. PBMCs, B-cell-depleted T cells, or T cells were the source of the cDNA or gDNA that made up the material.

Profiling relied on immunoSEQ multiplex PCR, and the TCRdb table lists in-frame clones only, not all of them. Of around 250,000 clones listed, approximately 90% are singletons. Cohorts were based on clinical histories the participants reported. The sample holds a few counts of this clone. Material: PBMCs or T cells enriched from blood (not recorded which). The origin of this receptor is a man younger than 35 who had recovered from COVID-19.

DNA for the CDR3: TGTGCCAGCAGTCCCACCCTGAGCTCTGGAAACACCATATATTTT. Translating gives CASSPTLSSGNTIYF. This rearrangement joins TRBV6-5 to TRBJ1-3; the D is unclear. The CDR3 is 15 residues long. CDR1 and CDR2 from the germline V gene are MNHEY and SVGAGI. The ends were cut back, 5 bases at V and 0 bases at J, with 11 bases in the middle.